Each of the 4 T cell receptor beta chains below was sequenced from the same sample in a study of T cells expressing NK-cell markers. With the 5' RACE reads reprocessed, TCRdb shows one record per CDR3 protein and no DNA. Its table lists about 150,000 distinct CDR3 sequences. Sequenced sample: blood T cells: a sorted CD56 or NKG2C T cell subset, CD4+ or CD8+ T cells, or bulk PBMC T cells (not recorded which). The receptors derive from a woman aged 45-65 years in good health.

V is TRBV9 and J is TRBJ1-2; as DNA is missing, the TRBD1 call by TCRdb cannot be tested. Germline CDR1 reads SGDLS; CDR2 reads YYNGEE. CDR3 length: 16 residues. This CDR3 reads CASTPAGADLNYGYTF.

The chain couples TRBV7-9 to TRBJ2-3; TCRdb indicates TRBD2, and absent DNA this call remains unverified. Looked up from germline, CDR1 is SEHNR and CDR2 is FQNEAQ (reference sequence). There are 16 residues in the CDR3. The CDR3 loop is CASSSVEEAGVDTQYF.

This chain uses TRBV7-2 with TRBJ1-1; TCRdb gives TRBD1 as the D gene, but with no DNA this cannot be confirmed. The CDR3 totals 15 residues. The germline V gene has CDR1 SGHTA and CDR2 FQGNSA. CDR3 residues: CASTSRIRGNTEAFF.

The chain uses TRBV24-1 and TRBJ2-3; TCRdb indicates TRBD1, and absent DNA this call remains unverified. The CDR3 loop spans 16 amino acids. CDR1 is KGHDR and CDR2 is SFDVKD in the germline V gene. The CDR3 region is CATSDATGWEVDTQYF.